What follows describes a single T cell receptor (beta chain). The treatment here: roughly 19 received Ad26.COV2.S at low or high dose, single or two shots; about 5 received placebo; per-sample allocation not given. Material that was analyzed had been drawn on day 63 after the first vaccine or placebo injection. Germline loops: CDR1 SNHLY, CDR2 FYNNEI. The V gene end was trimmed by 5 bases and the J gene end by 3 bases; junction bases not matched to a gene: 2. This CDR3 is built from 14 residues. Sequenced by immunoSEQ multiplex PCR; TCRdb stores in-frame clones only, minus some. The data contain 450,000 to 550,000 clones, approximately 89% of them singletons. This sample stems from a study of Ad26.COV2.S vaccination and SARS-CoV-2 variants. Overall study: The study gave Ad26.COV2.S intramuscularly, once or twice 56 days apart.

The sample here was peripheral blood, taken in a trial of Ad26.COV2.S vaccine versus placebo. The TCR sequence derives from a person between 18 and 60 years old who received the Ad26.COV2.S COVID-19 vaccine or a placebo. The gene calls are TRBV2 and TRBJ1-2; 11 bases map to TRBD1. In DNA, the CDR3 is TGTGCCAGCAGTTGGGACAGGGGGGACTATGGCTACACCTTC. Translated, it gives CASSWDRGDYGYTF.